This T cell receptor beta chain emerged from a study of blood T cells in healthy people across ages. CDR3 size: 13 residues. Together with a sample-barcoded 5' primer, a J-beta primer mix was included in a second PCR lasting roughly 6 to 12 cycles. TCRdb analysed the 5' RACE reads with MiXCR anew, one entry per CDR3 protein. The sample shows 1.5 million to 2 million distinct CDR3 sequences, about 28% of them seen only once. Of note for this clonotype: A junction boundary mismatches the germline segment, possibly from a read error.

Sequencing was done on a sample of blood. V usage is TRBV12-3 or TRBV12-4 and J usage is TRBJ2-5, with 7 bases that match TRBD2. The receptor was derived from a woman in her twenties or thirties in good health. The DNA for the CDR3 is TGTGCCGGCAGTTTAGCGGGTCGGGAGACCCAGTACTTC. It specifies CAGSLAGRETQYF.